This T cell receptor beta chain emerged from a study of shared clonotypes between healthy human individuals. All donors qualified as healthy HIV-negative adults and had experienced no recent acute infections or vaccinations. The donors were all Caucasian adults (living in Nashville, Tennessee). Study-wide results and limits: Limitation of the genetic and exposure-history diversity represented came from the few donors. Unshared clonotypes carried lower generation probabilities than those common to all four donors.

A remark on this clone: The target antigen is unknown.

V was pared by 10 bases and J by 8 bases, with 11 bases of the junction left unmatched. The CDR3 is 15 residues long. Germline CDR1 is MDHEN and CDR2 is SYDVKM. Clones were read by immunoSEQ multiplex PCR, and TCRdb kept only the in-frame ones, dropping some. This sample has around 100,000 clones, with about 62% found just once. The V and J genes are TRBV28 and TRBJ2-1, with 13 positions matching TRBD2. The specimen was memory CD8+ T cells sorted from blood. Specified subset: CD45RO+ cells pooled with CCR7-negative TemRA cells. This receptor was obtained from a young woman in good health. The CDR3 protein is CAISGLAGYGDEQFF. The CDR3 coding sequence is TGTGCCATTTCGGGACTAGCGGGATATGGGGATGAGCAGTTCTTC.